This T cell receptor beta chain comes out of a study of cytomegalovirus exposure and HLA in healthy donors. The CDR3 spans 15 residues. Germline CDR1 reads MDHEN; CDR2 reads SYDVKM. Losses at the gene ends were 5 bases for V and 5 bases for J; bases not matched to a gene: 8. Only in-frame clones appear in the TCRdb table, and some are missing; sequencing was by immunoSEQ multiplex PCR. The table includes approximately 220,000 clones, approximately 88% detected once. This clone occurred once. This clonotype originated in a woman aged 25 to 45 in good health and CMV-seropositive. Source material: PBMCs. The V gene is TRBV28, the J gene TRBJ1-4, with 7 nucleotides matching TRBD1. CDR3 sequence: CASSPPGQSNEKLFF. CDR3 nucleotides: TGTGCCAGCAGTCCACCGGGACAGTCCAATGAAAAACTGTTTTTT. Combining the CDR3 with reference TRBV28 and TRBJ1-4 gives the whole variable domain DVKVTQSSRYLVKRTGEKVFLECVQDMDHENMFWYRQDPGLGLRLIYFSYDVKMKEKGDIPEGYSVSREKKERFSLILESASTNQTSMYLCASSPPGQSNEKLFFGSGTQLSVL.